These 11 T cell receptor beta chains were sequenced from one sample in a study of Graves' ophthalmopathy and Graves' hyperthyroidism. RNA served as the template for amplifying TCR beta CDR3 regions. HTBI primers were used in a first-round RT-PCR, which preceded a second-round multiplex PCR. TCRdb ran MiXCR on the multiplex PCR reads and lists one entry per CDR3 protein. The sample holds under 350,000 distinct CDR3 sequences, about 17% seen once. The source material was peripheral blood. Every receptor here comes from an adult man with Graves' ophthalmopathy.

This clonotype was seen many times. The chain combines TRBV12-3 or TRBV12-4 with TRBJ2-5; D gene uncertain. The CDR3 totals 13 residues. V was clipped by 6 bases and J by 4 bases, with 12 bases between them. The CDR3: CASRKDRSETQYF. For the CDR3, the DNA is TGTGCCAGCAGAAAGGACCGCTCAGAGACCCAGTACTTC.

This clonotype was counted many times. The J gene is TRBJ1-1, the V gene TRBV12-3 or TRBV12-4, with a tentative D call TRBD1 (5 bases). This CDR3 is 13 amino acids long. V was pared by 3 bases and J by 2 bases, with 7 bases between. CDR3 coding DNA: TGTGCCAGCAGTTTTGACAGTAACACTGAAGCTTTCTTT. Translation gives CASSFDSNTEAFF.

The chain recombines TRBV27 with TRBJ1-1; 11 nucleotides match TRBD1. This CDR3 region has 15 residues. Trimming at V came to 5 bases and at J to 1 base, leaving 3 bases not matched to a gene. Germline values: CDR1 MNHEY, CDR2 SMNVEV (reference sequence). The CDR3 DNA reads as TGTGCCAGCAGTCCCGGGACAGGGGGGAACACTGAAGCTTTCTTT. Protein product: CASSPGTGGNTEAFF.

This clonotype was observed many times. The chain couples TRBV29-1 to TRBJ2-1; 9 nucleotides align to TRBD2. This CDR3 is built from 13 residues. Trimming removed 5 bases from V and 8 bases from J; junction bases left unmatched: 7. Germline V gene lookup returns CDR1 SQVTM and CDR2 ANQGSEA. The CDR3 reads CSVKREVGYEQFF. The CDR3 DNA follows: TGCAGCGTTAAGCGGGAGGTGGGATATGAGCAGTTCTTC.

This clonotype was counted ten times or more. The chain has TRBV2 and TRBJ2-5; D is perhaps TRBD2 (6 bases). Trimming took 6 bases from V and 2 from J, leaving 16 bases between them. Germline V CDR1 and CDR2: SNHLY, FYNNEI. This CDR3 is built from 15 residues. In DNA form, the CDR3 reads TGTGCCAGCAGGGGGCCGGGAGTTGGGCAAGAGACCCAGTACTTC. It translates to CASRGPGVGQETQYF.

Note on this clonotype: Its ends do not fully match the called genes, so a read error is possible. The chain has TRBV4-1 and TRBJ1-2; D may be TRBD1 (5 bases). CDR3 size: 12 residues. Germline V lookup: CDR1 MGHRA, CDR2 YSYEKL. CDR3 nucleotide sequence: TGCGTCAGCAGCCAGGCAGGGTATGGCTACACCTTC. The encoded protein is CVSSQAGYGYTF.

This clonotype turned up a few times. The genes are TRBV27 and TRBJ2-5; TRBD2 agrees at 7 bases. The V segment lost 4 bases and the J segment 5 bases; nucleotides outside the gene matches: 10. Germline V gene sequence: CDR1 MNHEY, CDR2 SMNVEV (reference sequence). The CDR3 sequence is 15 residues long. The CDR3 DNA is TGTGCCAGCAGTTGTGCTGGCGGGAGTCGGGAGACCCAGTACTTC. The encoded protein is CASSCAGGSRETQYF.

Here the CDR3 reads CASSLWAGGSYEQYF. In nucleotides, the CDR3 is TGTGCCAGCAGTTTATGGGCAGGGGGCTCCTACGAGCAGTACTTC. The chain combines TRBV12-3 or TRBV12-4 with TRBJ2-7; 7 bases map to TRBD1. J was trimmed by 0 bases and V by 2 bases; bases with no gene match: 4. The CDR3 has 15 amino acids.

Points on this clonotype: A read error is possible here, since a much larger clone lies one base away. No conserved phenylalanine or tryptophan ends this CDR3, so it is likely a read error. The limits of the CDR3 on the DNA are not certain, so only TCRdb's listed CDR3 is given. The V call is TRBV5-1, the J call TRBJ1-5; TRBD1 was called by the table and not checked on the DNA. The CDR3 is 15 residues long, counting both termini. CDR1 is SGHRS, CDR2 YFSETQ, per germline. The CDR3 protein is CASSLEVGPNQPQQV.

This clonotype was counted at least ten times. The rearrangement links TRBV5-8 to TRBJ2-7; D gene unclear. V shed 1 base and J shed 3 bases, with 5 bases lying between them. Germline assignment: CDR1 SGHTS and CDR2 YDEGEE. CDR3 length equals 12 residues. The CDR3 loop reads CASSLWSYEQYF. In DNA, the CDR3 is TGTGCCAGCAGCTTGTGGAGCTACGAGCAGTACTTC.

This clonotype was found many times. The chain recombines TRBV9 with TRBJ2-5; D is perhaps TRBD1 or TRBD2 (6 bases each). CDR3 length: 14 amino acids. With 4 bases removed from V and 2 bases from J, the gap between germline ends came to 12 bases. Germline V CDR1 and CDR2: SGDLS, YYNGEE. The CDR3 loop is CASSRKGGQETQYF. CDR3 sequence (DNA): TGTGCCAGCAGCAGAAAAGGGGGGCAAGAGACCCAGTACTTC.